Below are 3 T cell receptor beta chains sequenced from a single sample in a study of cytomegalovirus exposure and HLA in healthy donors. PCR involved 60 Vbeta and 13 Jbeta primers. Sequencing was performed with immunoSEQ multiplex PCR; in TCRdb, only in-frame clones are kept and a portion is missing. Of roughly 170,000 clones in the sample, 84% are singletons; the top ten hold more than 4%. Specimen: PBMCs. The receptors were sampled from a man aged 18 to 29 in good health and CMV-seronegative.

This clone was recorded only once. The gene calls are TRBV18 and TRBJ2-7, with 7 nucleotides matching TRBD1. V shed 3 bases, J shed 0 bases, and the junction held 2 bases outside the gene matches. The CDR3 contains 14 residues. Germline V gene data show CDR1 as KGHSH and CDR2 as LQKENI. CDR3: CASSPGTVSYEQYF. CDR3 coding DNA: TGTGCCAGCTCACCCGGGACAGTCTCCTACGAGCAGTACTTC.

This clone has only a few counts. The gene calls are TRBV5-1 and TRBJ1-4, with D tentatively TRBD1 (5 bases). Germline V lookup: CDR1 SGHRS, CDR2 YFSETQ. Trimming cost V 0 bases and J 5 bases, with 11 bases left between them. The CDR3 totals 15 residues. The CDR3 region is CASSLGQGLNEKLFF. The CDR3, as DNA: TGCGCCAGCAGCTTGGGGCAGGGCCTAAATGAAAAACTGTTTTTT.

The CDR3 region is CASSSLAGVGEQYF. The CDR3 DNA reads as TGTGCCAGCAGCTCCCTAGCGGGAGTCGGCGAGCAGTACTTC. V usage is TRBV9 and J usage is TRBJ2-7; 10 nucleotides align to TRBD2. J lost 6 bases, V lost 4 bases, and 7 bases had no gene match. This CDR3 contains 14 residues. The V gene's germline CDR1 is SGDLS and CDR2 YYNGEE.